Listed here are 16 T cell receptor beta chains from one sample, sequenced in a study of breast tumors, draining lymph nodes, adjacent tissues. Samples came from axillary lymph nodes draining the breast cancer. Each CDR3 protein gets one entry after TCRdb re-called the multiplex PCR reads with MiXCR. Found here are 150,000 to 200,000 distinct CDR3 sequences, around a third of them singletons; the top ten hold 3.8%. The sequenced material came from axillary lymph node tissue. The receptors derive from a female donor with breast cancer. Some clones in this sample may be carry-over from other donors' samples.

This clonotype was seen only a few times. A much larger clonotype is one base distant, so this may be a read error. The chain combines TRBV7-2 with TRBJ2-7; the D gene could be TRBD1 or TRBD2 (5 bases each). CDR3 length: 16 amino acids. Looked up from germline, CDR1 is SGHTA and CDR2 is FQGNSA. Trimming shortened V by 2 bases and J by 2 bases, and 16 bases separated the two germline ends. Here the CDR3 reads CASSLSPGPATYEQYF. The DNA of the CDR3 is TGTGCCAGCAGCTTAAGTCCGGGGCCAGCAACCTACGAGCAGTACTTC.

This clonotype was detected ten times or more. This chain connects TRBV28 to TRBJ2-3, with TRBD1 matching over 7 bases. This CDR3 is 15 amino acids long. Germline values: CDR1 MDHEN, CDR2 SYDVKM. The trim removed 5 bases at V and 1 base at J, leaving 6 bases unmatched. As DNA, the CDR3 is TGTGCCAGCAGTGAAGCAGGGGGTCGCACAGATACGCAGTATTTT. It codes for CASSEAGGRTDTQYF.

As to this clonotype: A much larger clone lies one base from this, so it may be a read error. The chain recombines TRBV28 with TRBJ2-7, with D tentatively TRBD1 or TRBD2 (5 bases each). In germline, CDR1 is MDHEN, CDR2 SYDVKM. This CDR3 has 15 residues. V was trimmed by 4 bases and J by 4 bases, leaving 17 bases between them. This CDR3 is CASSSGGGNRYEQYF. The CDR3 DNA sequence: TGTGCCAGCAGTTCGGGTGGGGGAAATAGGTACGAGCAGTACTTC.

Of note for this clonotype: Without the conserved terminal phenylalanine or tryptophan, this CDR3 likely stems from a read error. The DNA is omitted, as the CDR3 cannot be located on it reliably, and the CDR3 follows TCRdb's listing. The chain uses TRBV7-9 and TRBJ2-5; TRBD1 reflects the table's D call only, with no check against the DNA. Germline V gene sequence: CDR1 SEHNR, CDR2 FQNEAQ (reference sequence). From its first to its last residue, the CDR3 has 15 amino acids. CDR3 residues: CASSPPVGAQETRYL.

A note on this clonotype: A clone one base away is much larger, so this may be a read error. Because it lacks the conserved phenylalanine or tryptophan at the end, this CDR3 is likely a read error. CDR3 loop: CASSLQRQETQYL. As DNA, the CDR3 is TGTGCCAGCTCACTACAACGCCAAGAGACCCAGTACCTC. The rearrangement uses TRBV18 and TRBJ2-5; no clear D. Germline V gene lookup returns CDR1 KGHSH and CDR2 LQKENI. The CDR3 is made up of 13 amino acids. V lost 4 bases and J 1 base, leaving 7 bases between the germline ends.

V usage is TRBV9 and J usage is TRBJ1-2; possibly TRBD1 for D (5 bases). The CDR3 has 12 residues. Germline V lookup: CDR1 SGDLS, CDR2 YYNGEE. Trimming cost V 3 bases and J 5 bases, with 8 bases left between them. CDR3 loop: CASSERGYGYTF. The CDR3 bases are TGTGCCAGCAGCGAGAGGGGTTATGGCTACACCTTC.

This clonotype was detected ten times or more. The chain couples TRBV30 to TRBJ2-5, with 7 bases matching TRBD1. This CDR3 is 14 amino acids long. The V gene's germline CDR1 is GTSNPN and CDR2 SVGIG (reference sequence). V trimming: 4 bases; J trimming: 1 base; junction bases outside the gene matches: 6. CDR3 protein: CAWNRGIGQETQYF. The CDR3 DNA reads TGTGCCTGGAACAGGGGTATTGGCCAAGAGACCCAGTACTTC.

This clonotype was detected only a few times. This chain's CDR3 is CASSRLAGGPDTQYF. In DNA, the CDR3 is TGTGCCAGCAGCCGACTAGCGGGGGGGCCGGATACGCAGTATTTT. The genes are TRBV28 and TRBJ2-3; 14 nucleotides agree with TRBD2. The trim removed 6 bases at V and 6 bases at J, leaving 5 bases unmatched. The CDR3 is 15 residues long. Per germline, CDR1 MDHEN and CDR2 SYDVKM.

As to this clonotype: This could be a read error, since a much larger clone is one nucleotide away. The chain links TRBV5-6 to TRBJ1-2; tentatively, D is TRBD1 (6 bases). CDR3 length: 13 residues. CDR1 is SGHDT, CDR2 YYEEEE, per germline. Trimming shortened V by 6 bases and J by 5 bases, and 14 bases separated the two germline ends. The CDR3 nucleotides read TGTGCCAGCAAACGGGGGCAGGATTATGGCTACACCTTC. Its protein is CASKRGQDYGYTF.

At least ten counts were recorded for this clonotype. The chain employs TRBV9 and TRBJ1-2; D unclear. The CDR3 totals 13 residues. Trimming left V 4 bases short and J 2 bases short, with 9 bases between. CDR1 is SGDLS and CDR2 is YYNGEE in the germline V gene. The CDR3 DNA reads TGTGCCAGCAGCCCTCAGGAAAACTATGGCTACACCTTC. Translating it yields CASSPQENYGYTF.

This clonotype occurred many times. This chain links TRBV20-1 with TRBJ2-7, with a weak D call TRBD1 (7 bases). The CDR3 sequence is 14 residues long. V was shortened by 0 bases and J by 5 bases, with 14 bases between the two germline ends. Germline assignment: CDR1 DFQATT and CDR2 SNEGSKA (reference sequence). The CDR3 coding sequence is TGCAGTGCTAGAGATCTGGAGGGGGCCCACGAGCAGTACTTC. It translates to CSARDLEGAHEQYF.

This clonotype appeared many times. V is TRBV4-2 and J is TRBJ1-2, with D possibly being TRBD1 (5 bases). The CDR3 has 14 amino acids. Trimming removed 0 bases at V and 4 bases at J, with 9 bases between. Germline V lookup: CDR1 LGHNA, CDR2 YNFKEQ. In nucleotides, the CDR3 is TGTGCCAGCAGCCAAGACCCTGGGGGCTATGGCTACACCTTC. Protein: CASSQDPGGYGYTF.

A remark on this clonotype: A clone one base away is much larger, so this may be a read error. V gene TRBV6-1 combines with J gene TRBJ2-1, with D maybe TRBD2 (6 bases). The germline V and J ends were trimmed by 11 bases and 3 bases, with 17 bases remaining between them. Germline assignment: CDR1 MNHNS and CDR2 SASEGT. The CDR3 sequence is 14 residues long. The CDR3: CAGNRRGIYNEQFF. The CDR3 nucleotides read TGTGCCGGCAACCGACGGGGGATCTACAATGAGCAGTTCTTC.

The sample holds many counts of this clonotype. For the CDR3, the DNA is TGTGCCAGCAGTTTAACCGGGACAGCCACTAATGAAAAACTGTTTTTT. Amino acid sequence: CASSLTGTATNEKLFF. The chain recombines TRBV27 with TRBJ1-4; 7 bases align to TRBD1. Trimming cost V 2 bases and J 2 bases; bases outside gene matches: 5. Germline CDR1 and CDR2: MNHEY and SMNVEV (reference sequence). The CDR3 sequence is 16 residues long.

This clonotype was detected many times. This chain connects TRBV7-9 to TRBJ1-4; D is uncertain. CDR3 size: 14 residues. V gave up 1 base and J gave up 10 bases, with 13 bases separating them. CDR1 is SEHNR and CDR2 is FQNEAQ in the germline V gene (reference sequence). CDR3 sequence: CASSLVAVPGKLFF. The CDR3 DNA is TGTGCCAGCAGCTTAGTTGCGGTTCCGGGAAAACTGTTTTTT.

This clonotype was counted many times. The chain links TRBV12-3 or TRBV12-4 to TRBJ2-7, with unresolved D. The length of the CDR3 is 14 residues. Trimming removed 3 bases at V and 0 bases at J, with 9 bases between. The CDR3 here is CASSFTRISYEQYF. The DNA for the CDR3 is TGTGCCAGCAGTTTCACCCGGATCTCCTACGAGCAGTACTTC.